These T cell receptor beta chains were read from a single sample in a study of cytomegalovirus exposure and HLA in healthy donors. Produced via immunoSEQ multiplex PCR; TCRdb's table is partial and in-frame only. The sample has 250,000 to 350,000 clones; roughly 89% are singletons. Source material: PBMCs. Receptors originate from a woman aged 18-29 years in good health and CMV-seronegative. Both conserved end residues are part of each CDR3. A D gene is named only where the DNA matches it firmly. The size field is filled for only some rows; it gives once, few, many or a size class.

D	size	V	J	CDR3	DNA
.	once	TRBV28	TRBJ1-2	CASSSPARDINYGYTF	TGTGCCAGCAGTTCCCCAGCCCGGGACATTAACTATGGCTACACCTTC
.	.	TRBV2	TRBJ1-2	CASSEAGGTSGYTF	TGTGCCAGCAGTGAAGCGGGGGGGACTAGCGGCTACACCTTC
.	.	TRBV10-3	TRBJ2-7	CAIGQRGNEQYF	TGTGCCATCGGTCAGAGAGGCAACGAGCAGTACTTC
.	.	TRBV5-1	TRBJ2-5	CASSLIAGQETQYF	TGCGCCAGCAGCTTGATTGCGGGACAAGAGACCCAGTACTTC
TRBD2	.	TRBV6-5	TRBJ2-7	CASSYPAGVFNEQYF	TGTGCCAGCAGTTACCCGGCGGGAGTCTTCAACGAGCAGTACTTC
.	once	TRBV5-1	TRBJ2-1	CASSSGGLSSYNEQFF	TGCGCCAGCAGCTCCGGAGGACTGAGCTCCTACAATGAGCAGTTCTTC
TRBD2	.	TRBV5-4	TRBJ2-7	CASSLSSGSAYEQYF	TGTGCCAGCAGCTTAAGTAGCGGGAGCGCCTACGAGCAGTACTTC
.	.	TRBV18	TRBJ2-7	CASSSSQRASYEQYF	TGTGCCAGCTCATCGAGCCAGCGCGCCTCCTACGAGCAGTACTTC
TRBD1	.	TRBV7-2	TRBJ2-7	CASSPGTELFSYEQYF	TGTGCCAGCAGCCCGGGGACAGAATTATTCTCCTACGAGCAGTACTTC
TRBD2	.	TRBV10-3	TRBJ2-1	CAISRLAGGSNEQFF	TGTGCCATCAGCAGACTAGCGGGAGGTAGCAATGAGCAGTTCTTC
TRBD1	once	TRBV7-2	TRBJ2-7	CASSSSRQGEQYF	TGTGCCAGCAGCTCCAGTCGACAGGGGGAGCAGTACTTC